The 10 T cell receptor beta chains below come from one sample, sequenced in a study of CD8 T cell repertoires and HIV-1 epitope variants. Generated by immunoSEQ multiplex PCR, the TCRdb table keeps only in-frame clones and is missing some. This table holds around 5,100 clones, about 70% found once. The antigens of these receptors remain unknown. The sample consisted of cultured CD8+ T cells derived from PBMCs. The receptors derive from a male donor with HIV.

This chain links TRBV4-3 with TRBJ2-2; a weak D match, TRBD2 (5 bases). Germline loops: CDR1 LGHNA, CDR2 YSLEER. Trimming stripped 4 bases from V and 0 bases from J, with 15 bases between. This CDR3 has 17 residues. The CDR3 region is CASSPLVSDSNTGELFF. CDR3 in DNA: TGCGCCAGCAGCCCCCTGGTTTCGGACTCGAACACCGGGGAGCTGTTTTTT.

The V gene is TRBV28, the J gene TRBJ2-7; 9 bases are shared with TRBD1. Trimming removed 2 bases from V and 3 bases from J; junction bases left unmatched: 5. The CDR3 runs 15 residues. CDR1 is MDHEN and CDR2 is SYDVKM in the germline V gene. Here the CDR3 reads CASSLRTGADYEQYF. CDR3 bases: TGTGCCAGCAGTTTAAGGACAGGGGCGGACTACGAGCAGTACTTC.

The V call is TRBV2, the J call TRBJ2-6; D is ambiguous. CDR3 length: 15 residues. In germline, CDR1 is SNHLY, CDR2 FYNNEI. V lost 7 bases and J 0 bases, leaving 10 bases between the germline ends. In DNA, the CDR3 is TGTGCCAGCACCCCCTTCGACTCTGGGGCCAACGTCCTGACTTTC. Protein sequence: CASTPFDSGANVLTF.

The J gene is TRBJ1-1, the V gene TRBV4-3; no definite D call. This CDR3 has 16 residues. From germline, CDR1 is LGHNA and CDR2 YSLEER. Trimming removed 0 bases from V and 1 base from J, with 12 bases in between. This CDR3 is CASSQDGAGENTEAFF. The CDR3, as DNA: TGCGCCAGCAGCCAAGATGGTGCAGGCGAGAACACTGAAGCTTTCTTT.

The chain is built from TRBV5-4 and TRBJ2-6, with a weak D call TRBD1 (5 bases). Germline V gene sequence: CDR1 SGHNT, CDR2 YYREEE (reference sequence). With 2 bases removed from V and 4 bases from J, the gap between germline ends came to 10 bases. CDR3 length equals 15 residues. The CDR3 nucleotides are TGTGCCAGCAGCTTAGAAGGGGCCGGGGCCAACGTCCTGACTTTC. Its translation: CASSLEGAGANVLTF.

V gene TRBV27 combines with J gene TRBJ2-7; possible D gene TRBD2, 6 bases. The germline CDR1 and CDR2 sequences are MNHEY and SMNVEV (reference sequence). Trimming removed 5 bases from V and 2 bases from J, with 19 bases in between. This CDR3 has 16 residues. The CDR3 protein is CASSPPTGGVPYEQYF. CDR3 DNA sequence: TGTGCCAGCAGTCCTCCGACGGGCGGGGTGCCCTACGAGCAGTACTTC.

With regard to this clone: The junction does not match germline at one end; this may be a read error. The rearrangement links TRBV7-2 to TRBJ2-7, with D maybe TRBD2 (6 bases). The CDR3 length is 19 residues. Germline V gives CDR1 SGHTA, CDR2 FQGNSA. CDR3 protein: CASSQEPGAGALSSYEQYF. DNA for the CDR3: TGCGCCAGCAGCCAAGAGCCGGGAGCGGGCGCCCTGAGCTCCTACGAGCAGTACTTC.

V and J are TRBV6-5 and TRBJ2-5; D tentatively fits TRBD1 or TRBD2 (7 bases each). The germline V gene encodes CDR1 MNHEY and CDR2 SVGAGI. Trimming pared 6 bases from V and 5 bases from J, leaving 19 bases between. The CDR3 has 15 amino acids. CDR3: CASRLRRQGGETQYF. The CDR3 DNA reads TGTGCCAGCAGGTTACGGCGTCAGGGGGGGGAGACCCAGTACTTC.

The chain employs TRBV5-4 and TRBJ2-3; D is perhaps TRBD1 (5 bases). The length of the CDR3 is 16 residues. With 0 bases removed from V and 1 base from J, the gap between germline ends came to 12 bases. CDR1 SGHNT and CDR2 YYREEE come from the germline V gene (reference sequence). The CDR3 region has the DNA TGTGCCAGCAGCTTGGACAGACCCAGGGGCACAGATACGCAGTATTTT. Translated, it gives CASSLDRPRGTDTQYF.

In its sample, this clone ranks as hyperexpanded (1% or more). The chain employs TRBV27 and TRBJ2-7, with D unresolved. The CDR3 consists of 14 residues. The germline V gene has CDR1 MNHEY and CDR2 SMNVEV (reference sequence). V was trimmed by 4 bases and J by 2 bases, leaving 12 bases between them. CDR3 loop: CASSSDVSAYEQYF. The CDR3 DNA reads TGTGCCAGCAGTTCAGATGTCTCGGCCTACGAGCAGTACTTC.